The 32 T cell receptor beta chains listed next were all sequenced from one sample in a study of blood T cell repertoires in COVID-19. The data were produced by immunoSEQ multiplex PCR, yet TCRdb's version contains in-frame clones alone and is incomplete. The table includes roughly 200,000 clones, 79% detected once. The sequenced sample was peripheral blood. These receptor sequences come from a woman aged 40-49 years with COVID-19, enrolled during active disease.

V and J are TRBV9 and TRBJ2-5; perhaps TRBD1 as D (5 bases). Germline loops: CDR1 SGDLS, CDR2 YYNGEE. The germline V and J ends were trimmed by 4 bases and 1 base, with 8 bases remaining between them. This CDR3 contains 13 residues. The CDR3 is CASSSGIQETQYF. CDR3 in DNA: TGTGCCAGCAGCTCAGGGATCCAAGAGACCCAGTACTTC.

This clone was seen only once. The V and J genes are TRBV4-2 and TRBJ2-7; TRBD1 agrees at 8 bases. The trim removed 1 base at V and 4 bases at J, leaving 9 bases unmatched. CDR3 length equals 16 residues. Per germline, CDR1 LGHNA and CDR2 YNFKEQ. The chain's CDR3 is CASSQGADRVGYEQYF. CDR3 DNA sequence: TGTGCCAGCAGCCAAGGGGCGGACAGGGTGGGGTACGAGCAGTACTTC.

The chain joins TRBV30 to TRBJ2-1; 12 bases line up with TRBD2. The ends lost 4 bases at V and 8 bases at J; junction bases unmatched: 6. The CDR3 consists of 14 residues. Germline lookup yields CDR1 GTSNPN and CDR2 SVGIG (reference sequence). CDR3 nucleotides: TGTGCCTGGACACTTGGACTAGCGGGGCATGAGCAGTTCTTC. Translated: CAWTLGLAGHEQFF. The full variable domain, completed using reference TRBV30 and TRBJ2-1, is SQTIHQWPATLVQPVGSPLSLECTVEGTSNPNLYWYRQAAGRGLQLLFYSVGIGQISSEVPQNLSASRPQDRQFILSSKKLLLSDSGFYLCAWTLGLAGHEQFFGPGTRLTVL.

The sample holds a few counts of this clone. This chain joins TRBV5-6 and TRBJ2-2; 7 bases line up with TRBD1. V trimming: 7 bases; J trimming: 3 bases; junction bases outside the gene matches: 3. The CDR3 is 13 amino acids. Germline V gene lookup returns CDR1 SGHDT and CDR2 YYEEEE. The CDR3 DNA reads TGTGCCAGCCGACAGGGCCACACCGGGGAGCTGTTTTTT. This gives the protein CASRQGHTGELFF.

The J gene is TRBJ1-5, the V gene TRBV12-2; TRBD1 reflects the table's D call only, with no check against the DNA. TRBV12-2 is a recognized pseudogene. The CDR3 spans 21 residues. This CDR3 is CASRLAKTGAPGMGLNQPQHF. As DNA, the CDR3 is TGTGCAAGTCGCTTAGCAAAGACAGGGGCGCCGGGTATGGGACTTAATCAGCCCCAGCATTTT.

The chain employs TRBV6-5 and TRBJ1-1; tentative D call: TRBD1 (5 bases). This CDR3 is 15 amino acids long. Trimming pared 7 bases from V and 0 bases from J, leaving 15 bases between. Germline CDR1 is MNHEY and CDR2 is SVGAGI. The CDR3 is CASTRRGELNTEAFF. CDR3 sequence (DNA): TGTGCCAGCACCCGAAGGGGTGAGCTGAACACTGAAGCTTTCTTT.

The chain employs TRBV2 and TRBJ1-6, with unresolved D. V was clipped by 8 bases and J by 8 bases, with 13 bases between them. The CDR3 is made up of 13 amino acids. Germline loops: CDR1 SNHLY, CDR2 FYNNEI. Here the CDR3 DNA reads TGTGCCAGCCTAACAGTAAGATATTCACCCCTCCACTTT. It is translated as CASLTVRYSPLHF.

The chain uses TRBV6-4 and TRBJ2-4; 8 bases align to TRBD2. The germline CDR1 and CDR2 sequences are MRHNA and SNTAGT. This CDR3 is 17 amino acids long. Unmatched junction bases numbered 12, after V lost 5 bases and J lost 3 bases. The chain's CDR3 is CASSPLGERGIKNIQYF. In nucleotides, the CDR3 is TGTGCCAGCAGTCCCCTAGGGGAGCGGGGGATCAAAAACATTCAGTACTTC.

The V and J genes are TRBV6-5 and TRBJ2-7, with TRBD1 matching 10 bases. This CDR3 is 13 amino acids long. Trimming took 6 bases from V and 6 from J; bases not matched to a gene: 5. CDR1 and CDR2 from the germline V gene are MNHEY and SVGAGI. CDR3 region: CASRGTGAIEQYF. The CDR3 bases are TGTGCCAGCAGAGGGACAGGGGCAATCGAGCAGTACTTC.

This clone showed up just a few times. The chain has TRBV5-1 and TRBJ1-6; D ambiguous. Germline V lookup: CDR1 SGHRS, CDR2 YFSETQ. CDR3 size: 14 residues. Trimming removed 4 bases at V and 10 bases at J, with 15 bases between. The CDR3 spells CASSLRGNDSPLHF. CDR3 DNA sequence: TGCGCCAGCAGCCTACGAGGGAACGACTCACCCCTCCACTTT.

The V call is TRBV9, the J call TRBJ2-1, with D possibly TRBD2 on 6 matching bases. V lost 4 bases and J 6 bases, leaving 23 bases between the germline ends. Germline values: CDR1 SGDLS, CDR2 YYNGEE. This CDR3 spans 17 amino acids. This CDR3 is CASSPPSGLAIINEQFF. The CDR3 bases are TGTGCCAGCAGCCCTCCCTCGGGACTCGCGATCATCAATGAGCAGTTCTTC.

The V call is TRBV5-6, the J call TRBJ1-6; 7 bases are shared with TRBD1. V lost 2 bases, J lost 6 bases, and 8 bases stayed unmatched. The CDR3 runs to 16 residues. Germline lookup yields CDR1 SGHDT and CDR2 YYEEEE. The DNA for the CDR3 is TGTGCCAGCAGCTTCAACGCAGGGGGAGGTAATTCACCCCTCCACTTT. Its protein is CASSFNAGGGNSPLHF.

This chain links TRBV3-1 (or the pseudogene TRBV3-2) with TRBJ2-1; the D gene is possibly TRBD2 (6 bases). Per the germline V gene, CDR1 is LGHDT and CDR2 is YNNKEL (reference sequence). CDR3 size: 13 residues. Trimming pared 6 bases from V and 10 bases from J, leaving 16 bases between. This chain's CDR3 is CASRSSVPGEQFF. The CDR3 nucleotides read TGTGCCAGCAGATCTAGCGTCCCTGGGGAGCAGTTCTTC.

This clone came up a few times. The chain couples TRBV25-1 to TRBJ1-2; possibly TRBD1 for D (6 bases). This CDR3 has 13 amino acids. CDR1 MGHDK and CDR2 SYGVNS come from the germline V gene. V lost 6 bases to trimming and J lost 4 bases, with 12 bases between them. CDR3 sequence (DNA): TGTGCCAGCAGAGCGACAGGCTTCTATGGCTACACCTTC. Its translation: CASRATGFYGYTF.

This sequence joins TRBV7-9 and TRBJ2-2; D remains ambiguous. The germline gives CDR1 SEHNR, CDR2 FQNEAQ (reference sequence). Trimming stripped 3 bases from V and 5 bases from J, with 10 bases between. The CDR3 extends over 14 amino acids. The CDR3 loop reads CASSFSSSTGELFF. The CDR3 DNA reads TGTGCCAGCAGCTTCTCTAGTTCTACCGGGGAGCTGTTTTTT.

The chain has TRBV2 and TRBJ1-2, with D hard to call. Deletions cut 6 bases from V and 8 bases from J, with 10 bases between. The V gene's germline CDR1 is SNHLY and CDR2 FYNNEI. This CDR3 is built from 11 residues. CDR3 nucleotide sequence: TGTGCCAGCAGCCGACTGGAAGGCTACACCTTC. This translates into CASSRLEGYTF.

V usage is TRBV9 and J usage is TRBJ2-7; 10 nucleotides agree with TRBD2. Germline loops: CDR1 SGDLS, CDR2 YYNGEE. V shed 3 bases, J shed 2 bases, and the junction held 2 bases outside the gene matches. CDR3 length: 14 amino acids. The CDR3: CASSGTSGPYEQYF. In DNA, the CDR3 is TGTGCCAGCAGCGGGACTAGCGGCCCCTACGAGCAGTACTTC.

The genes are TRBV2 and TRBJ2-1; D is ambiguous. The CDR3 sequence is 13 residues long. Germline V gene lookup returns CDR1 SNHLY and CDR2 FYNNEI. The V end lost 7 bases, the J end lost 6 bases, and 13 bases lay between the germline ends. This CDR3 reads CASKALQLNEQFF. The CDR3, as DNA: TGTGCCAGCAAGGCGTTACAGCTCAATGAGCAGTTCTTC.

The chain has TRBV10-3 and TRBJ2-5, with 9 bases fitting TRBD2. The V gene end was trimmed by 10 bases and the J gene end by 5 bases; junction bases not matched to a gene: 14. The CDR3 has 15 amino acids. Per the germline V gene, CDR1 is ENHRY and CDR2 is SYGVKD. The CDR3 loop reads CATRGTTSGEETQYF. In DNA, the CDR3 is TGTGCCACCAGGGGGACGACTAGCGGAGAGGAGACCCAGTACTTC.

The rearrangement links TRBV27 to TRBJ1-3; a possible D gene is TRBD1 (6 bases). The CDR3 has 13 residues. From germline, CDR1 is MNHEY and CDR2 SMNVEV (reference sequence). With 6 bases removed from V and 9 bases from J, the gap between germline ends came to 15 bases. CDR3 loop: CASSFTGSGTIYF. For the CDR3, the DNA is TGTGCCAGCAGCTTCACAGGGTCGGGCACCATATATTTT.

The chain employs TRBV19 and TRBJ1-2; the match to TRBD1 covers 7 bases. Germline V gives CDR1 LNHDA, CDR2 SQIVND (reference sequence). Germline trimming cut 6 bases from V and 7 bases from J; bases unmatched to any gene: 5. The CDR3 totals 12 residues. The CDR3 loop reads CASSPTGSGYTF. CDR3 bases: TGTGCCAGTAGCCCGACAGGGTCTGGCTACACCTTC.

This clone was seen a handful of times. V is TRBV6-2 or TRBV6-3 and J is TRBJ1-5; perhaps TRBD1 as D (5 bases). From germline, CDR1 is MNHEY and CDR2 SVGEGT. The CDR3 is made up of 17 amino acids. V dropped 2 bases and J dropped 1 base, with 15 bases sitting between them. The CDR3 here is CASSYGGSAGSNQPQHF. As DNA, the CDR3 is TGTGCCAGCAGTTACGGGGGTTCGGCGGGGAGCAATCAGCCCCAGCATTTT.

This clone was observed many times. V is TRBV29-1 and J is TRBJ2-5; the match to TRBD2 covers 12 bases. V shed 2 bases and J 5 bases; nucleotides not matched to a gene: 6. The germline CDR1 and CDR2 sequences are SQVTM and ANQGSEA. The CDR3 has 15 residues. CDR3 protein: CSVEILAGGRETQYF. Written as DNA, the CDR3 is TGCAGCGTTGAAATCCTAGCGGGGGGGCGGGAGACCCAGTACTTC.

The V and J genes are TRBV7-2 and TRBJ1-2; 12 bases match TRBD1. V was pared by 1 base and J by 2 bases, with 5 bases of the junction left unmatched. Looked up from germline, CDR1 is SGHTA and CDR2 is FQGNSA. The CDR3 is 17 residues long. CDR3 protein: CASSLGPGTGGNYGYTF. The CDR3 DNA sequence: TGTGCCAGCAGCTTAGGCCCAGGGACAGGGGGCAACTATGGCTACACCTTC. Full variable domain (outside the CDR3, taken from reference TRBV7-2 and TRBJ1-2): GAGVSQSPSNKVTEKGKDVELRCDPISGHTALYWYRQSLGQGLEFLIYFQGNSAPDKSGLPSDRFSAERTGGSVSTLTIQRTQQEDSAVYLCASSLGPGTGGNYGYTFGSGTRLTVV.

This chain joins TRBV19 and TRBJ1-2, with 9 bases matching TRBD1. J gave up 6 bases and V 5 bases, and 7 bases lay outside the gene matches. Germline V CDR1 and CDR2: LNHDA, SQIVND (reference sequence). CDR3 length equals 14 residues. CDR3: CASSRDREGNGYTF. In DNA, the CDR3 is TGTGCCAGTAGTCGGGACAGGGAAGGGAATGGCTACACCTTC. Looking up the rest from reference TRBV19 and TRBJ1-2 gives the full variable domain: DGGITQSPKYLFRKEGQNVTLSCEQNLNHDAMYWYRQDPGQGLRLIYYSQIVNDFQKGDIAEGYSVSREKKESFPLTVTSAQKNPTAFYLCASSRDREGNGYTFGSGTRLTVV.

The rearrangement links TRBV2 to TRBJ1-2; D remains ambiguous. CDR1 and CDR2 from the germline V gene are SNHLY and FYNNEI. V was shortened by 4 bases and J by 5 bases, with 8 bases between the two germline ends. The CDR3 has 12 amino acids. CDR3: CASSAREYGYTF. CDR3 in DNA: TGTGCCAGCAGTGCTCGGGAATATGGCTACACCTTC. Using reference TRBV2 and TRBJ1-2 for the parts outside the CDR3, the full variable domain is EPEVTQTPSHQVTQMGQEVILRCVPISNHLYFYWYRQILGQKVEFLVSFYNNEISEKSEIFDDQFSVERPDGSNFTLKIRSTKLEDSAMYFCASSAREYGYTFGSGTRLTVV.

Regarding this clone: The same CDR3 is also encoded by other DNA sequences in this sample. The chain joins TRBV3-1 (or the pseudogene TRBV3-2) to TRBJ1-1; a possible D gene is TRBD1 (5 bases). Between the trimmed V and J ends, which lost 1 base and 8 bases, there was a span of 11 bases. Germline assignment: CDR1 LGHDT and CDR2 YNNKEL (reference sequence). This CDR3 spans 13 amino acids. The CDR3 protein is CASSQVRGAEAFF. CDR3 nucleotide sequence: TGTGCCAGCAGCCAAGTTCGCGGGGCCGAAGCTTTCTTT.

This CDR3 is CASSAGTGFSPLHF. The CDR3 nucleotides read TGTGCCAGCAGCGCCGGGACAGGGTTTTCACCCCTCCACTTT. The rearrangement uses TRBV2 and TRBJ1-6; 9 positions match TRBD1. Trimming took 6 bases from V and 9 from J; bases not matched to a gene: 6. CDR1 and CDR2 from the germline V gene are SNHLY and FYNNEI. The CDR3 is 14 amino acids.

The chain combines TRBV5-4 with TRBJ2-3; D may be TRBD1 (6 bases). Per germline, CDR1 SGHNT and CDR2 YYREEE (reference sequence). Trimming left V 4 bases short and J 4 bases short, with 10 bases between. This CDR3 contains 13 residues. This chain's CDR3 is CASSRQDPDTQYF. CDR3 DNA sequence: TGTGCCAGCAGCCGACAGGACCCAGATACGCAGTATTTT.

This chain connects TRBV5-8 to TRBJ1-2, with 9 bases fitting TRBD1. This CDR3 contains 15 residues. The junction had 9 bases not matched to a gene; V was cut back by 5 bases and J by 4 bases. In germline, CDR1 is SGHTS, CDR2 YDEGEE. The CDR3 is CASRFRDRVFYGYTF. Written as DNA, the CDR3 is TGTGCCAGCAGATTCCGGGACAGGGTTTTCTATGGCTACACCTTC. Combining the CDR3 with reference TRBV5-8 and TRBJ1-2 gives the whole variable domain EAGVTQSPTHLIKTRGQQATLRCSPISGHTSVYWYQQALGLGLQFLLWYDEGEERNRGNFPPRFSGRQFPNYSSELNVNALELEDSALYLCASRFRDRVFYGYTFGSGTRLTVV.

This clone was seen once. The V gene is TRBV10-3, the J gene TRBJ2-7, with 7 bases lining up with TRBD1. Germline lookup yields CDR1 ENHRY and CDR2 SYGVKD. V lost 0 bases to trimming and J lost 1 base; unmatched junction nucleotides: 3. The CDR3 covers 15 residues. In nucleotides, the CDR3 is TGTGCCATCAGTGAGTCCAGGGGGAGTTCCTACGAGCAGTACTTC. It codes for CAISESRGSSYEQYF.

The rearrangement joins TRBV6-2 or TRBV6-3 to TRBJ2-3, with D unclear. This CDR3 region has 13 residues. Germline V CDR1 and CDR2: MNHEY, SVGEGT. The V end was cut by 2 bases, the J end by 5 bases, with 8 bases between. CDR3 DNA: TGTGCCAGCAGTTACGGTCCAGGAGATACGCAGTATTTT. Translating it yields CASSYGPGDTQYF.